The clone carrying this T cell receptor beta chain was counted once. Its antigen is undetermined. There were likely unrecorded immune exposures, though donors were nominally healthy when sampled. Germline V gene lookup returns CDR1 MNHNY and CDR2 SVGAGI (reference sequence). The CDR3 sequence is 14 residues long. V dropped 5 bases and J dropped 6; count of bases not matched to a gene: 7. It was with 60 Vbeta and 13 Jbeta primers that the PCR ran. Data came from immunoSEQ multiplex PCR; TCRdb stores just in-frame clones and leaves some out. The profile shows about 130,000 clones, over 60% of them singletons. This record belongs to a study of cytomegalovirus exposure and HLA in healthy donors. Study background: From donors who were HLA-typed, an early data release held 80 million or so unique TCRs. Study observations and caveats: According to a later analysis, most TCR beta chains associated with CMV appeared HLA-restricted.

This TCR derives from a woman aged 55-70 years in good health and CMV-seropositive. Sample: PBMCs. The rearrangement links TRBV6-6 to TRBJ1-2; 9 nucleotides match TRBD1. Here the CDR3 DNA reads TGTGCCAGCAGTACCGGGACAGGGACCCATGGCTACACCTTC. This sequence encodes CASSTGTGTHGYTF.